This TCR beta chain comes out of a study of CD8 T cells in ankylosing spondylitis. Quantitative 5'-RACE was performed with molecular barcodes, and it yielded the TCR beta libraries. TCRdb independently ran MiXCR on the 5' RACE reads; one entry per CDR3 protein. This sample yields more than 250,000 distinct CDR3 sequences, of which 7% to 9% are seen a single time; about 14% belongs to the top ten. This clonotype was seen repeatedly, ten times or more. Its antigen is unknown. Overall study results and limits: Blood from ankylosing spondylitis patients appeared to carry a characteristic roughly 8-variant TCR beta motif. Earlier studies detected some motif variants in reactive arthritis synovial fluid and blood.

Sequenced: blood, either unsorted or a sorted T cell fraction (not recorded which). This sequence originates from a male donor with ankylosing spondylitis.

The CDR3 sequence: CASRTSGSYEQYF. DNA for the CDR3: TGTGCCAGTCGGACTAGCGGGAGCTACGAGCAGTACTTC. The chain links TRBV9 to TRBJ2-7, with 13 bases matching TRBD2. The CDR3 consists of 13 residues. Germline CDR1 and CDR2: SGDLS and YYNGEE. The trim removed 8 bases at V and 3 bases at J, leaving 2 bases unmatched.